This T cell receptor (beta chain) stems from a study of identical twins. A single record per CDR3 protein comes from TCRdb applying MiXCR to the 5' RACE reads. The data show fewer than 900,000 distinct CDR3 sequences, 21% seen once. This clonotype was detected a few times. From germline, CDR1 is SEHNR and CDR2 FQNEAQ (reference sequence). Deletions cut 0 bases from V and 11 bases from J, with 16 bases between. This CDR3 region has 14 residues. This sample was shared with a second study, whose subject was T cells expressing NK-cell markers. That paper states: The study sequenced eight donors, seven HCMV-seropositive and one seronegative. Researchers report these clonotypes also headed the CD3+CD56-NKG2C+ fraction in a few donors.

Material: PBMCs. The clonotype comes from a woman between 18 and 30 years old in good health. The genes are TRBV7-9 and TRBJ1-1; D might be TRBD1 (5 bases). CDR3 region: CASSLAGTPSEAFF. The CDR3 DNA follows: TGTGCCAGCAGCTTAGCAGGGACGCCGTCGGAGGCTTTCTTT.